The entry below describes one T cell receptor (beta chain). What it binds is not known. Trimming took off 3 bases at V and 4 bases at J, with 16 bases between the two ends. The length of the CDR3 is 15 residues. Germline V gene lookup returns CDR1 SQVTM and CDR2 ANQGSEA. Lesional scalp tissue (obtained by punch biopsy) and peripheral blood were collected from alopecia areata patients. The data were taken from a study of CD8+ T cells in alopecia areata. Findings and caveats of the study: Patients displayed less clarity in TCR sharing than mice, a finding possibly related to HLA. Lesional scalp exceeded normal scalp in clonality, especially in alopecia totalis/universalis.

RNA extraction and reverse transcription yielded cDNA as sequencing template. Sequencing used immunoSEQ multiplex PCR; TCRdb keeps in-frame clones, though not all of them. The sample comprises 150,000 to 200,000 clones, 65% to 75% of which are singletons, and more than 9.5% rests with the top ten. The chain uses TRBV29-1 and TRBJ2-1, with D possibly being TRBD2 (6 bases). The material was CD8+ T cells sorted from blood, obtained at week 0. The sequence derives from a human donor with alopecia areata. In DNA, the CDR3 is TGCAGCGTTGAGGATGGGGACTCCCCATACAATGAGCAGTTCTTC. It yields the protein CSVEDGDSPYNEQFF.